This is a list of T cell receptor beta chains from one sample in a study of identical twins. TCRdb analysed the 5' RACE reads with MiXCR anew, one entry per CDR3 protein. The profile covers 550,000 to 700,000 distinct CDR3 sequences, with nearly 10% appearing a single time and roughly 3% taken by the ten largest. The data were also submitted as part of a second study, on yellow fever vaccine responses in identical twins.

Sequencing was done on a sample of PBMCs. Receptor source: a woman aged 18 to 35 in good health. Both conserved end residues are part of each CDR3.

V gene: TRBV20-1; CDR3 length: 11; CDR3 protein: CSAGVTIEQFF
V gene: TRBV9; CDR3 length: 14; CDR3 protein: CASSPGQASFSRFF
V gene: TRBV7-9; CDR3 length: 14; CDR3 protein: CASSSGTVSNEQFF
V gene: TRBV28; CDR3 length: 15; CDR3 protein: CASSDGTKSTDTQYF
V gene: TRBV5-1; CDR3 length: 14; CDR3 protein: CASSLAGLAGGQFF
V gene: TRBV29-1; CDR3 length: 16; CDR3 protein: CSVQRTLGAFYNEQFF
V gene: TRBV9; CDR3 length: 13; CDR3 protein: CASSVEHTGELFF
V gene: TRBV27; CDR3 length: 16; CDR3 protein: CASSLRDGTIQETQYF
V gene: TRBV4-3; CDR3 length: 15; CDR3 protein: CASSQDRLEGETQYF
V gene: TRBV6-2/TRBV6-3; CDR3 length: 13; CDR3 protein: CASTPGILYEQYF
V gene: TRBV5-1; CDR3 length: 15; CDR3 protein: CASSRSGQGQYEQYF
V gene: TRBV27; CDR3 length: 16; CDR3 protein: CASSPPGLAGSGEQFF
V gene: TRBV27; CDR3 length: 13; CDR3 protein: CASSTLSSYEQYF
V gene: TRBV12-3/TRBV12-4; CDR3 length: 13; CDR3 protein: CASTRASTDTQYF
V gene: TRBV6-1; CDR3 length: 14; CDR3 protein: CASSDWTGYTEAFF
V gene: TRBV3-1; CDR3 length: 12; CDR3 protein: CASSQLGNTQYF